Following are 24 T cell receptor beta chains from one sample sequenced in a study of shared clonotypes between healthy human individuals. CD8 cells classed as naive were CD45RO-negative and positively selected for CCR7, excluding terminally differentiated effector memory CD45RA+ cells. Only in-frame clones appear in the TCRdb table, and some are missing; sequencing was by immunoSEQ multiplex PCR. The sample contains around 1.9 million clones, about 93% of which appear only once. Sequenced input: naive CD8+ T cells from PBMCs. Receptors were obtained from a man aged 18 to 35 in good health. Some clones in this sample may be carry-over from other donors' samples.

Remarks on this clone: The same CDR3 is also encoded by other DNA sequences in this sample. The chain uses TRBV27 and TRBJ1-1; TRBD1 is a possible D gene (5 bases). Trimming pared 4 bases from V and 0 bases from J, leaving 9 bases between. The CDR3 is 14 residues long. The germline V gene encodes CDR1 MNHEY and CDR2 SMNVEV (reference sequence). DNA of the CDR3: TGTGCCAGCAGTTCCAGGGAAATGAACACTGAAGCTTTCTTT. Its translation: CASSSREMNTEAFF.

Concerning this clone itself: The sample holds other DNA sequences that translate to the same CDR3. The rearrangement joins TRBV5-4 to TRBJ2-1; D call uncertain. The CDR3 covers 12 residues. V shed 0 bases and J shed 5 bases, with 3 bases lying between them. Germline V gene lookup returns CDR1 SGHNT and CDR2 YYREEE (reference sequence). CDR3 region: CASSLGHNEQFF. The CDR3 coding sequence is TGTGCCAGCAGCTTGGGCCACAATGAGCAGTTCTTC.

The chain carries TRBV2 and TRBJ2-5; 8 nucleotides match TRBD2. Germline V gene lookup returns CDR1 SNHLY and CDR2 FYNNEI. The length of the CDR3 is 15 residues. V was clipped by 8 bases and J by 0 bases; unmatched bases: 8. The CDR3, as DNA: TGTGCCAGCCGACGACTTAGCGGGAACCAAGAGACCCAGTACTTC. Translating it yields CASRRLSGNQETQYF.

The chain is built from TRBV30 and TRBJ1-1; weak D call: TRBD1 (5 bases). The length of the CDR3 is 13 residues. The V end was cut by 8 bases, the J end by 6 bases, with 19 bases between. Germline V CDR1 and CDR2: GTSNPN, SVGIG (reference sequence). The CDR3 DNA follows: TGTGCCAGGCTCAGCCGGGAAGGGGCTGAAGCTTTCTTT. Protein product: CARLSREGAEAFF.

CDR3 nucleotides: TGTGCCAGTAGTATAGGACAGCCGAGCTCTGGAAACACCATATATTTT. Its translation is CASSIGQPSSGNTIYF. This chain joins TRBV19 and TRBJ1-3, with a weak D call TRBD1 (5 bases). CDR3 size: 16 residues. Germline V gene lookup returns CDR1 LNHDA and CDR2 SQIVND (reference sequence). Trimming shortened V by 1 base and J by 0 bases, and 10 bases separated the two germline ends. The full variable domain, in which reference TRBV19 and TRBJ1-3 provide the parts outside the CDR3, is DGGITQSPKYLFRKEGQNVTLSCEQNLNHDAMYWYRQDPGQGLRLIYYSQIVNDFQKGDIAEGYSVSREKKESFPLTVTSAQKNPTAFYLCASSIGQPSSGNTIYFGEGSWLTVV.

The chain couples TRBV28 to TRBJ1-2, with 10 bases aligning to TRBD1. Per the germline V gene, CDR1 is MDHEN and CDR2 is SYDVKM. J gave up 6 bases and V 7 bases, and 14 bases lay outside the gene matches. CDR3 size: 16 residues. The CDR3 loop reads CASTLFRDRGGDGYTF. CDR3 in DNA: TGTGCCAGCACCCTATTCCGGGACAGGGGTGGCGATGGCTACACCTTC.

The chain couples TRBV16 to TRBJ2-7; 11 bases agree with TRBD2. V gave up 4 bases and J gave up 2 bases; unmatched junction bases: 10. CDR3 length: 17 residues. The germline CDR1 and CDR2 sequences are KGHSY and FQNENV. The CDR3 loop is CASSRRLAGSLTYEQYF. CDR3 sequence (DNA): TGTGCCAGCAGCCGAAGACTAGCGGGAAGTCTCACCTACGAGCAGTACTTC.

V usage is TRBV19 and J usage is TRBJ2-5, with D maybe TRBD1 (6 bases). The CDR3 is 15 amino acids. Trimming left V 3 bases short and J 1 base short, with 12 bases between. Germline lookup yields CDR1 LNHDA and CDR2 SQIVND (reference sequence). The CDR3, as DNA: TGTGCCAGTAGTATGCGGACAGCAGCCCAAGAGACCCAGTACTTC. As protein: CASSMRTAAQETQYF.

The chain couples TRBV4-1 to TRBJ2-7; possible D gene TRBD1, 5 bases. This CDR3 has 13 amino acids. With 2 bases removed from V and 6 bases from J, the gap between germline ends came to 11 bases. Germline CDR1 and CDR2: MGHRA and YSYEKL. CDR3 DNA sequence: TGCGCCAGCAGCCAACATTCGGACACCGAGCAGTACTTC. Translation gives CASSQHSDTEQYF.

The V and J genes are TRBV7-9 and TRBJ2-2; no reliable D call. The V and J ends lost 5 bases and 2 bases respectively, with 18 bases between them. CDR1 is SEHNR, CDR2 FQNEAQ, per germline (reference sequence). The CDR3 totals 17 residues. In DNA form, the CDR3 reads TGTGCCAGCAGCCCCACCCCAGAAACACTAAACACCGGGGAGCTGTTTTTT. Translated: CASSPTPETLNTGELFF.

This sequence joins TRBV27 and TRBJ2-2, with D maybe TRBD2 (5 bases). Germline V lookup: CDR1 MNHEY, CDR2 SMNVEV (reference sequence). V was clipped by 0 bases and J by 1 base, with 12 bases between them. The CDR3 extends over 17 amino acids. Here the CDR3 reads CASSLSAAARNTGELFF. The CDR3 region has the DNA TGTGCCAGCAGTTTATCAGCGGCAGCGAGGAACACCGGGGAGCTGTTTTTT.

This chain uses TRBV30 with TRBJ2-1; TRBD2 agrees at 15 bases. The V and J ends lost 5 bases and 10 bases, in that order; junction bases with no gene match: 6. CDR3 length: 14 amino acids. CDR1 GTSNPN and CDR2 SVGIG come from the germline V gene (reference sequence). DNA of the CDR3: TGTGCCTGGGGACTAGCGGGAGGGCCTTCCGAGCAGTTCTTC. As protein: CAWGLAGGPSEQFF.

The chain recombines TRBV7-7 with TRBJ2-5; a possible D gene is TRBD1 (5 bases). Trimming removed 1 base from V and 5 bases from J, with 14 bases in between. This CDR3 is 15 amino acids long. Germline V lookup: CDR1 SSHAT, CDR2 FNYEAQ (reference sequence). CDR3 sequence reads: CASSLGAGSEETQYF. The DNA of the CDR3 is TGTGCCAGCAGCTTAGGGGCAGGGTCGGAGGAGACCCAGTACTTC. The whole variable domain, remainder taken from reference TRBV7-7 and TRBJ2-5, is GAGVSQSPRYKVTKRGQDVTLRCDPISSHATLYWYQQALGQGPEFLTYFNYEAQPDKSGLPSDRFSAERPEGSISTLTIQRTEQRDSAMYRCASSLGAGSEETQYFGPGTRLLVL.

The V and J genes are TRBV6-5 and TRBJ2-6, with TRBD1 as a possible D gene (5 bases). The germline CDR1 and CDR2 sequences are MNHEY and SVGAGI. This CDR3 comprises 14 residues. V gave up 7 bases and J gave up 4 bases, with 11 bases separating them. CDR3 DNA sequence: TGTGCCAGCACCCCAGGGCCGGGGGCCAACGTCCTGACTTTC. This gives the protein CASTPGPGANVLTF.

The chain couples TRBV10-3 to TRBJ2-7; 10 bases match TRBD2. Per germline, CDR1 ENHRY and CDR2 SYGVKD. V lost 10 bases, J lost 0 bases, and 15 bases stayed unmatched. This CDR3 region has 17 residues. CDR3 loop: CATRLGGLARSSYEQYF. DNA of the CDR3: TGTGCCACCCGGCTCGGGGGACTAGCGCGAAGCTCCTACGAGCAGTACTTC.

This chain links TRBV6-1 with TRBJ2-7, with D hard to call. CDR3 size: 14 residues. V was shortened by 7 bases and J by 0 bases, with 13 bases between the two germline ends. CDR1 and CDR2 from the germline V gene are MNHNS and SASEGT. CDR3 sequence (DNA): TGTGCCAGCAAGGAAGTACATCTCTCCTACGAGCAGTACTTC. This translates into CASKEVHLSYEQYF.

V gene TRBV4-1 combines with J gene TRBJ2-2; 9 bases are shared with TRBD2. Germline lookup yields CDR1 MGHRA and CDR2 YSYEKL. This CDR3 region has 17 residues. Trimming at V came to 1 base and at J to 4 bases, leaving 7 bases not matched to a gene. CDR3 loop: CASSQGQGLASTGELFF. The CDR3, as DNA: TGCGCCAGCAGCCAAGGTCAAGGACTAGCGTCCACCGGGGAGCTGTTTTTT.

The V call is TRBV15, the J call TRBJ2-1; 7 bases agree with TRBD1. CDR3 length equals 15 residues. The ends lost 4 bases at V and 8 bases at J; junction bases unmatched: 11. The germline V gene has CDR1 LNHNV and CDR2 YYDKDF (reference sequence). This CDR3 is CATSIGTVLEDEQFF. CDR3 nucleotides: TGTGCCACCAGCATTGGGACAGTCCTCGAGGATGAGCAGTTCTTC.

This rearrangement joins TRBV9 to TRBJ1-1; a weak D match, TRBD1 (5 bases). Germline CDR1 is SGDLS and CDR2 is YYNGEE. V was cut by 4 bases and J by 1 base, with 20 bases left in between. The CDR3 runs 17 residues. CDR3 region: CASSPILRAGQNTEAFF. The CDR3 DNA reads as TGTGCCAGCAGCCCAATATTACGGGCTGGACAGAACACTGAAGCTTTCTTT.

This clone was picked up one time. This sequence joins TRBV6-6 and TRBJ1-2; 7 nucleotides agree with TRBD1. The length of the CDR3 is 13 residues. The germline V gene encodes CDR1 MNHNY and CDR2 SVGAGI (reference sequence). After removal of 8 bases from V and 7 bases from J, the junction contained 10 bases not matched to a gene. The CDR3 protein is CASGPTGPGGYTF. The CDR3 coding sequence is TGTGCCAGCGGACCGACAGGGCCAGGTGGCTACACCTTC.

As DNA, the CDR3 is TGTGCCTGGGGAAAGACAGGAGTCTATGGCTACACCTTC. Its translation is CAWGKTGVYGYTF. The chain couples TRBV30 to TRBJ1-2; possibly TRBD1 for D (6 bases). The V gene lost 5 bases and the J gene lost 4 bases, with 14 bases spanning the gap. This CDR3 is 13 amino acids long. CDR1 and CDR2 from the germline V gene are GTSNPN and SVGIG (reference sequence).

The CDR3 DNA sequence: TGTGCCAGCAAAAACAGGGGGACAGGGTCCTACGAGCAGTACTTC. The encoded protein is CASKNRGTGSYEQYF. J is TRBJ2-7 and V is TRBV11-2; 9 positions match TRBD1. The CDR3 runs 15 residues. V was pared by 7 bases and J by 1 base, with 8 bases of the junction left unmatched. Germline V gene lookup returns CDR1 SGHAT and CDR2 FQNNGV.

V usage is TRBV4-2 and J usage is TRBJ2-1, with a possible D match to TRBD2 (6 bases). V was shortened by 1 base and J by 4 bases, with 14 bases between the two germline ends. The CDR3 is 16 residues long. Germline V CDR1 and CDR2: LGHNA, YNFKEQ. The CDR3 spells CASSQVPSGGYNEQFF. The CDR3 DNA is TGTGCCAGCAGCCAAGTACCCTCCGGGGGATACAATGAGCAGTTCTTC.

This chain uses TRBV11-3 with TRBJ2-1; D is unclear. The germline V gene has CDR1 SGHNT and CDR2 YENEEA. The length of the CDR3 is 16 residues. Trimming removed 1 base at V and 0 bases at J, with 10 bases between. The chain's CDR3 is CASSLGTVSSYNEQFF. The CDR3 region has the DNA TGTGCCAGCAGCTTAGGGACGGTAAGCTCCTACAATGAGCAGTTCTTC.